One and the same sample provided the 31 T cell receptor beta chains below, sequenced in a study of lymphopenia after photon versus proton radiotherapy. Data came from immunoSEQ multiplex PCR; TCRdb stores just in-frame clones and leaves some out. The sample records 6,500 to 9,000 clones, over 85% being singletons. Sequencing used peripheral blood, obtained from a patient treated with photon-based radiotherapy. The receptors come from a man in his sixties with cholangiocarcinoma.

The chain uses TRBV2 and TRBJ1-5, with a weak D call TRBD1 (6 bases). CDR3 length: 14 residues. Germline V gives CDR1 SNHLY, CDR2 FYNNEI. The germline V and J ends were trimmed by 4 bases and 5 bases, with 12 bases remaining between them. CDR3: CASSGFRGDQPQHF. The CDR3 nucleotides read TGTGCCAGCAGTGGCTTCAGGGGAGATCAGCCCCAGCATTTT.

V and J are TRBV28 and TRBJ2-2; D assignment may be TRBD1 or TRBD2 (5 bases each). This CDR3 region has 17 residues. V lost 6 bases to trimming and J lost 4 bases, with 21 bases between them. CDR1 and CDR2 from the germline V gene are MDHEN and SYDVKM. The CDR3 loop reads CASRALATGAGTGELFF. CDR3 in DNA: TGTGCCAGCAGGGCCCTAGCTACCGGGGCGGGCACCGGGGAGCTGTTTTTT.

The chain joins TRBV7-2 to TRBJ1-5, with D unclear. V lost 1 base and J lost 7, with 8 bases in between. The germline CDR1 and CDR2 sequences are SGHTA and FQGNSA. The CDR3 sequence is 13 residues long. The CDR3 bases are TGTGCCAGCAGCTTAGAGCCCAACCAGCCCCAGCATTTT. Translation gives CASSLEPNQPQHF.

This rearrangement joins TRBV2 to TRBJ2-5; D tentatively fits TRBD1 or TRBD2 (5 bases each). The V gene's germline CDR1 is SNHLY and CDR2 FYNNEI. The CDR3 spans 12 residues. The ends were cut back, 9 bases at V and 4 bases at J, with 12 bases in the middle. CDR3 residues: CARGVTRETQYF. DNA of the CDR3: TGTGCCAGGGGGGTAACACGAGAGACCCAGTACTTC.

The CDR3 nucleotides read TGTGCCAGCAGCCTGGACAGGGGCGGCTATAATTCACCCCTCCACTTT. Its translation: CASSLDRGGYNSPLHF. This chain uses TRBV7-2 with TRBJ1-6; 9 nucleotides line up with TRBD1. With V trimmed by 5 bases and J by 3 bases, 5 bases remained unmatched. CDR1 SGHTA and CDR2 FQGNSA come from the germline V gene. This CDR3 has 16 amino acids.

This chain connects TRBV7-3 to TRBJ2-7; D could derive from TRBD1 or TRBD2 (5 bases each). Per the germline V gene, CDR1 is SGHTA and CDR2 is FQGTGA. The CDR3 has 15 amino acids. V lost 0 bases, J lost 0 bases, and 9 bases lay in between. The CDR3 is CASSLTGTSSYEQYF. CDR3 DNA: TGTGCCAGCAGCTTAACTGGGACGTCCTCCTACGAGCAGTACTTC.

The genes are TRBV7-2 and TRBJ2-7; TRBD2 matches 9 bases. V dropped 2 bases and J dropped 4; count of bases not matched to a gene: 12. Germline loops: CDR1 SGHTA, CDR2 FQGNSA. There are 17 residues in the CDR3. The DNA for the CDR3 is TGTGCCAGCAGCTTATCGGGAGGAGGCGGGGGGGCTTACGAGCAGTACTTC. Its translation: CASSLSGGGGGAYEQYF.

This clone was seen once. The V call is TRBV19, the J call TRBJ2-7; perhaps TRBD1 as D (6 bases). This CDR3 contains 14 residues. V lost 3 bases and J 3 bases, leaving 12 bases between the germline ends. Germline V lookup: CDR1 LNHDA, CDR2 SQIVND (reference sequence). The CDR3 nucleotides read TGTGCCAGTAGTATTGGGGGACACAGCTACGAGCAGTACTTC. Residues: CASSIGGHSYEQYF.

The CDR3 spells CASSPFPGTANSPLHF. CDR3 bases: TGTGCCAGCTCTCCTTTTCCCGGGACGGCGAATTCACCCCTCCACTTT. This chain connects TRBV18 to TRBJ1-6, with D possibly matching TRBD1 (5 bases). The V gene lost 6 bases and the J gene lost 7 bases, with 19 bases spanning the gap. The CDR3 contains 16 residues. Germline CDR1 is KGHSH and CDR2 is LQKENI.

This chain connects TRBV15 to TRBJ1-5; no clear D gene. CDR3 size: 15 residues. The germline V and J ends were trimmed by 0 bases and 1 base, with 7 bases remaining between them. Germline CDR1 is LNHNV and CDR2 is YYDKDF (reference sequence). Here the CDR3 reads CATSRDGVSNQPQHF. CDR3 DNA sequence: TGTGCCACCAGCAGAGATGGCGTCAGCAATCAGCCCCAGCATTTT.

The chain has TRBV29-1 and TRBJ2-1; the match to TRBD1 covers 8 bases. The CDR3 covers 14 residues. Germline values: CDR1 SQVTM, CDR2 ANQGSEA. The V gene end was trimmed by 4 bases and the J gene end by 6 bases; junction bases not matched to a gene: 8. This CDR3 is CSVGDRGVFNEQFF. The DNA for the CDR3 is TGCAGCGTTGGCGACAGGGGTGTCTTCAATGAGCAGTTCTTC.

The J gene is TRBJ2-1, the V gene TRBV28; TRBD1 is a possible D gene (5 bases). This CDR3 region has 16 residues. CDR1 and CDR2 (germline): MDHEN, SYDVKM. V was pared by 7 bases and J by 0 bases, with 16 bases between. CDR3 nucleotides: TGTGCCAGCACCCAGGACACTTTTAACTCCTACAATGAGCAGTTCTTC. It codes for CASTQDTFNSYNEQFF.

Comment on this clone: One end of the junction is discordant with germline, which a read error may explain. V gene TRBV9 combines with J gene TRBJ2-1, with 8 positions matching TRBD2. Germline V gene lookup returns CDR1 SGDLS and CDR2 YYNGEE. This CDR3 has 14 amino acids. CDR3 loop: CASSVAVSGSGPVF. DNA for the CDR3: TGTGCCAGCAGCGTAGCTGTCAGCGGGAGTGGGCCCGTCTTC.

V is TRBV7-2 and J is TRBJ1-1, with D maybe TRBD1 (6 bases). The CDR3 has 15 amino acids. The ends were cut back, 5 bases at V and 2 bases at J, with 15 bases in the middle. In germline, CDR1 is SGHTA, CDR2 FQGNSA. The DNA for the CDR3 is TGTGCCAGCAGCCGTTCAGGGGCCGTAAACACTGAAGCTTTCTTT. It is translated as CASSRSGAVNTEAFF.

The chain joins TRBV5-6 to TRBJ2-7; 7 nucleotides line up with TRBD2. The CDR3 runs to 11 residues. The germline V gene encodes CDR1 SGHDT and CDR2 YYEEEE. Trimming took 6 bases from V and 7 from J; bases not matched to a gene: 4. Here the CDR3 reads CASTLGGEQYF. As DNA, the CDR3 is TGTGCCAGCACCCTGGGGGGGGAGCAGTACTTC.

CDR3 in amino acids: CASSLLRDLTDTQYF. In nucleotides, the CDR3 is TGTGCCAGCAGCTTATTGAGGGACCTCACAGATACGCAGTATTTT. The V gene is TRBV11-2, the J gene TRBJ2-3; D tentatively reads TRBD1 or TRBD2 (5 bases each). CDR1 is SGHAT and CDR2 is FQNNGV in the germline V gene. The CDR3 runs to 15 residues. V was cut by 2 bases and J by 2 bases, with 11 bases left in between.

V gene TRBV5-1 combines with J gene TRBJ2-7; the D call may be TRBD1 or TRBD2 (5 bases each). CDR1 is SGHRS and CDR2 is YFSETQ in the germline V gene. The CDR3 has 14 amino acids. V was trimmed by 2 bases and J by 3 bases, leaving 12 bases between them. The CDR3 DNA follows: TGCGCCAGCAGCTTTTTGCAGGGAGACTACGAGCAGTACTTC. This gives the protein CASSFLQGDYEQYF.

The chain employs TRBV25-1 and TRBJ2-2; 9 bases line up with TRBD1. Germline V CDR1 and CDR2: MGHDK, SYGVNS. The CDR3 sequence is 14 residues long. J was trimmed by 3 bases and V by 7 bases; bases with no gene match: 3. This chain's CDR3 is CASIGTGYTGELFF. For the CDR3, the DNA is TGTGCCAGCATCGGGACAGGGTACACCGGGGAGCTGTTTTTT.

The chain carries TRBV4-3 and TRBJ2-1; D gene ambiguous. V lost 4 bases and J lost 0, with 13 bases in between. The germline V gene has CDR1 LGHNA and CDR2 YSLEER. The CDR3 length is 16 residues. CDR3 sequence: CASSPLPMSSYNEQFF. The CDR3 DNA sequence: TGCGCCAGCAGCCCCCTTCCAATGAGCTCCTACAATGAGCAGTTCTTC.

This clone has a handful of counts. The CDR3 bases are TGTGCCAGCAGCTTGACAACATTCGGGGACTACACCTTC. Protein: CASSLTTFGDYTF. The chain links TRBV5-4 to TRBJ1-2; no clear D gene. Looked up from germline, CDR1 is SGHNT and CDR2 is YYREEE (reference sequence). The CDR3 length is 13 residues. Trimming removed 1 base at V and 10 bases at J, with 14 bases between.

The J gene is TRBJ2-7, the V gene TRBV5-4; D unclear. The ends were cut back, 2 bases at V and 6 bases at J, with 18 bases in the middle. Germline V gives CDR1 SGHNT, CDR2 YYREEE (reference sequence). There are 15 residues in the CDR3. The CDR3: CASSLIGVENSEQYF. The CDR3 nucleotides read TGTGCCAGCAGCTTAATCGGAGTAGAGAATTCCGAGCAGTACTTC.

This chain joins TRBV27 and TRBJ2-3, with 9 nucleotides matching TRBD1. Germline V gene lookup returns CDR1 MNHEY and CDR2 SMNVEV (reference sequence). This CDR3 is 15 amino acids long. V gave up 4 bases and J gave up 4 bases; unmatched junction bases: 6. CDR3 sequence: CASSYRGRGADTQYF. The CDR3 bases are TGTGCCAGCAGTTACAGGGGGCGTGGGGCAGATACGCAGTATTTT.

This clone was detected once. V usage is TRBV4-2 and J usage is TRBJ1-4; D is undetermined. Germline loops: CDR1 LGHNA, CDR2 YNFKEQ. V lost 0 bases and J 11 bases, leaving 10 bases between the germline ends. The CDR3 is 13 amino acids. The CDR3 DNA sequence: TGTGCCAGCAGCCAAGACAGGCATGTTAAACTGTTTTTT. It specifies CASSQDRHVKLFF.

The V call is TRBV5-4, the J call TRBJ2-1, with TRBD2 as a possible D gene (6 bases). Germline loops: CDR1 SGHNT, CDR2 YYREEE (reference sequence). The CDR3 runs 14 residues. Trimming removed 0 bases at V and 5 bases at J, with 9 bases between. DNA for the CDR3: TGTGCCAGCAGCTTGGACGGGAGAGACAATGAGCAGTTCTTC. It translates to CASSLDGRDNEQFF.

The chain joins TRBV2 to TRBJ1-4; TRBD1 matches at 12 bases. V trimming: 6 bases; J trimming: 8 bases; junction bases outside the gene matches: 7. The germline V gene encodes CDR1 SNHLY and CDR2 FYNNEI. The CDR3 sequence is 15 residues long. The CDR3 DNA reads TGTGCCAGCAGGGAGGGACAGGGGGCATGGGAAAAACTGTTTTTT. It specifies CASREGQGAWEKLFF.

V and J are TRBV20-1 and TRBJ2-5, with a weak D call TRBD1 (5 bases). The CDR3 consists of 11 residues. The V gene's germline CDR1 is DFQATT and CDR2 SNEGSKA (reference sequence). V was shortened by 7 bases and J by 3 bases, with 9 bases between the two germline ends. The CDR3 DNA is TGCAGTGGACAGCTCGAAGAGACCCAGTACTTC. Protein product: CSGQLEETQYF.

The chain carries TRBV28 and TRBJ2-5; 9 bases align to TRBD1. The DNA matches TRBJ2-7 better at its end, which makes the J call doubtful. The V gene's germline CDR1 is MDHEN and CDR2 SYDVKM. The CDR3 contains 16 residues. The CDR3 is CASSTTPGTGLHEQYF. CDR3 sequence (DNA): TGTGCCAGCAGTACCACCCCCGGGACAGGGCTACACGAGCAGTACTTC.

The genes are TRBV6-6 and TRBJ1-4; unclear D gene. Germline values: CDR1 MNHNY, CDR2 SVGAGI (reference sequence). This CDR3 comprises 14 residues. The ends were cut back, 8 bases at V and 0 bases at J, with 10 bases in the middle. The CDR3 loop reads CASQWGTTNEKLFF. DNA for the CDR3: TGTGCCAGCCAGTGGGGAACAACTAATGAAAAACTGTTTTTT.

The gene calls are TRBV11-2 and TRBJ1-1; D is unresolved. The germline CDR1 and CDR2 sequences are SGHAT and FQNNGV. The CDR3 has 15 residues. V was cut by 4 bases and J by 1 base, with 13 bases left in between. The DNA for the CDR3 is TGTGCCAGCAGCTCATTTCCAAGAGGGAACACTGAAGCTTTCTTT. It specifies CASSSFPRGNTEAFF.

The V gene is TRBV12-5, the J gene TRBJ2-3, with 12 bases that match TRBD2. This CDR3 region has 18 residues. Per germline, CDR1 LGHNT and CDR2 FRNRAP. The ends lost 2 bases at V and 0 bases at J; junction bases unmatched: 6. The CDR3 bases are TGTGCTAGTGGTTTGACCGGGACTAGCGGGCCTAGCACAGATACGCAGTATTTT. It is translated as CASGLTGTSGPSTDTQYF. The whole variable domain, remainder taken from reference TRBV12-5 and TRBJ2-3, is DARVTQTPRHKVTEMGQEVTMRCQPILGHNTVFWYRQTMMQGLELLAYFRNRAPLDDSGMPKDRFSAEMPDATLATLKIQPSEPRDSAVYFCASGLTGTSGPSTDTQYFGPGTRLTVL.

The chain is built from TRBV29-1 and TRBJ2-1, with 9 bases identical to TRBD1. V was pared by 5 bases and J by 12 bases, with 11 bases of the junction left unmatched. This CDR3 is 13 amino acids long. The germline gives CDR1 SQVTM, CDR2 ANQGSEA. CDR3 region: CSVRQGGEVLQFF. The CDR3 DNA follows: TGCAGCGTTAGACAGGGGGGAGAGGTGTTGCAGTTCTTC.